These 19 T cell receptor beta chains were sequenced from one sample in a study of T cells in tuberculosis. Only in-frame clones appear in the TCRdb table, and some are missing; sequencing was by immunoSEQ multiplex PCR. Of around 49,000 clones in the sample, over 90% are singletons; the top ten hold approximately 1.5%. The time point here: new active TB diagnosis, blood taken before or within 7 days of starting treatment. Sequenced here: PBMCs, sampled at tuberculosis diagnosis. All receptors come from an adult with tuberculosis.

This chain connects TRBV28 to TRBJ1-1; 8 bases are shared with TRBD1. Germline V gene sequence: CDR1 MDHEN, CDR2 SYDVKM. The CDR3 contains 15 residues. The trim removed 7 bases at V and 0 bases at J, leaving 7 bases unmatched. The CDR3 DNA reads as TGTGCCAGCACGCTACAGGGGGGCATGAACACTGAAGCTTTCTTT. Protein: CASTLQGGMNTEAFF.

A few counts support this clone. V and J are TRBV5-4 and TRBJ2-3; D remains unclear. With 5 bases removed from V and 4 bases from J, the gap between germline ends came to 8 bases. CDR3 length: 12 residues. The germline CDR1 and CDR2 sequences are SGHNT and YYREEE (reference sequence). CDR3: CASSLRADTQYF. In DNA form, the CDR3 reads TGTGCCAGCAGTCTCCGGGCAGATACGCAGTATTTT.

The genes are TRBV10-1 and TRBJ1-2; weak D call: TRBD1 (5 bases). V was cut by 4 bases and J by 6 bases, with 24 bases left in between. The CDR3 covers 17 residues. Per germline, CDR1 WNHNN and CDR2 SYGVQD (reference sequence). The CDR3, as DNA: TGCGCCAGCAGTGTCCTCGGGTTCGGGGGGTTATGGGATGGCTACACCTTC. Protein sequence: CASSVLGFGGLWDGYTF.

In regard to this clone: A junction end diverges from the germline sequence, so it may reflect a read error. CDR3 sequence reads: CASSLALGSTDTQYF. Written as DNA, the CDR3 is TGCGCCAGCAGCTTGGCCCTCGGGAGCACTGATACGCAGTATTTT. The rearrangement uses TRBV5-1 and TRBJ2-3; D is possibly TRBD2 (6 bases). CDR1 and CDR2 (germline): SGHRS, YFSETQ. The CDR3 runs to 15 residues.

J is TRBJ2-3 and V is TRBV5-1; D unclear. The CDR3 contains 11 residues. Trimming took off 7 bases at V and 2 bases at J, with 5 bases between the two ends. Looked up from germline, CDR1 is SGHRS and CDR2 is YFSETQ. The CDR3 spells CASSFTDTQYF. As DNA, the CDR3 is TGCGCCAGCTCCTTCACAGATACGCAGTATTTT.

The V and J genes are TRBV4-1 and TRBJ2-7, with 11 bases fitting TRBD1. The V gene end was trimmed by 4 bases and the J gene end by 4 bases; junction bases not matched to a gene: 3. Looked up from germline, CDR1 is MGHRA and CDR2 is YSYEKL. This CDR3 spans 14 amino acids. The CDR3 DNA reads TGCGCCAGCAGCCGGGGGACAGGGGGGTACGAGCAGTACTTC. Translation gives CASSRGTGGYEQYF.

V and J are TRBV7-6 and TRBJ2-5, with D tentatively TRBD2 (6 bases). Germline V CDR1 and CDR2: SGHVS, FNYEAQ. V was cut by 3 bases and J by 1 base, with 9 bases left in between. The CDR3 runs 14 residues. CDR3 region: CASSFYSGQETQYF. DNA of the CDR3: TGTGCCAGCAGCTTCTATAGCGGCCAAGAGACCCAGTACTTC.

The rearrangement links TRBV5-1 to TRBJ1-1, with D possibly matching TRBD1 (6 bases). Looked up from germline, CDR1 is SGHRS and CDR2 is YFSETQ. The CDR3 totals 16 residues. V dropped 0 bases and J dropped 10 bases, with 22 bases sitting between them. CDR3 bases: TGCGCCAGCAGCTTGGACCTCTCTGTGAGACTCAGGGGAGCTTTCTTT. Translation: CASSLDLSVRLRGAFF.

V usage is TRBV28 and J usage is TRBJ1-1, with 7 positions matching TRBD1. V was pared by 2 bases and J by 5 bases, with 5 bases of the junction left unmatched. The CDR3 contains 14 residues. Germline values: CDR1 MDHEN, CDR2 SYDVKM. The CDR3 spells CASSLAGGGTEAFF. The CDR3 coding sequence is TGTGCCAGCAGTTTAGCAGGGGGAGGAACTGAAGCTTTCTTT.

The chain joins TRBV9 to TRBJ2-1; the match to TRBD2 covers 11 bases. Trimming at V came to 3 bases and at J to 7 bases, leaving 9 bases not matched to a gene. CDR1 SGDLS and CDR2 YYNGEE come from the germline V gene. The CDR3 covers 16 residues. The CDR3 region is CASSGPTSGRRNEQFF. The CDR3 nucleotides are TGTGCCAGCAGCGGGCCAACTAGCGGGAGAAGGAATGAGCAGTTCTTC.

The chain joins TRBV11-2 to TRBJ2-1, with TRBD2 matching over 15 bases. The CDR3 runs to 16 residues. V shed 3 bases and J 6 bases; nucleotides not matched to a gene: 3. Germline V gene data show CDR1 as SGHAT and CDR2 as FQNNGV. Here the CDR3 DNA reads TGTGCCAGCAGCTTCCGGACTAGCGGGAGGGCCAATGAGCAGTTCTTC. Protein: CASSFRTSGRANEQFF. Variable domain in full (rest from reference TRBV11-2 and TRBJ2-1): EAGVAQSPRYKIIEKRQSVAFWCNPISGHATLYWYQQILGQGPKLLIQFQNNGVVDDSQLPKDRFSAERLKGVDSTLKIQPAKLEDSAVYLCASSFRTSGRANEQFFGPGTRLTVL.

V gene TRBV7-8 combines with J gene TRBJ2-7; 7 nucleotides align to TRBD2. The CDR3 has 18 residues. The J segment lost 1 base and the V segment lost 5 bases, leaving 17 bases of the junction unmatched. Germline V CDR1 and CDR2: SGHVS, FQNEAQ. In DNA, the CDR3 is TGTGCCAGCAGCGAGGGCCGGCCCAGCGGGGCCCAGTCCTACGAGCAGTACTTC. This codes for CASSEGRPSGAQSYEQYF.

This CDR3 reads CAWTFGGQAPEPQHF. The CDR3, as DNA: TGTGCCTGGACCTTCGGGGGACAGGCCCCTGAGCCCCAGCATTTT. The chain uses TRBV30 and TRBJ1-5; 8 bases agree with TRBD1. The trim removed 4 bases at V and 8 bases at J, leaving 13 bases unmatched. CDR1 is GTSNPN, CDR2 SVGIG, per germline (reference sequence). The length of the CDR3 is 15 residues.

The CDR3 bases are TGTGCCAGCAGCTTTTCGGGACTACCTTGGGATGAGCAGTTCTTC. This codes for CASSFSGLPWDEQFF. V usage is TRBV7-9 and J usage is TRBJ2-1; 7 bases align to TRBD2. Germline V gene lookup returns CDR1 SEHNR and CDR2 FQNEAQ (reference sequence). The CDR3 length is 15 residues. The ends lost 3 bases at V and 8 bases at J; junction bases unmatched: 10.

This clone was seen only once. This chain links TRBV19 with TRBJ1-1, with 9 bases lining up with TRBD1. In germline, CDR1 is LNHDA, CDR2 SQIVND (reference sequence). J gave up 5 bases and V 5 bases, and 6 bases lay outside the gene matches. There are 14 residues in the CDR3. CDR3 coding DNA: TGTGCCAGTAGTCTCGGACAGGGGCTAACTGAAGCTTTCTTT. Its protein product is CASSLGQGLTEAFF.

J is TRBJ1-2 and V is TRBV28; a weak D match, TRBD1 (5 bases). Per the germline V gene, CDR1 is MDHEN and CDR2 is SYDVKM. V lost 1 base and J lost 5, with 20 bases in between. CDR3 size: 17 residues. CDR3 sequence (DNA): TGTGCCAGCAGTTTATCACCGTTCGGGGGAGATGGTTATGGCTACACCTTC. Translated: CASSLSPFGGDGYGYTF.

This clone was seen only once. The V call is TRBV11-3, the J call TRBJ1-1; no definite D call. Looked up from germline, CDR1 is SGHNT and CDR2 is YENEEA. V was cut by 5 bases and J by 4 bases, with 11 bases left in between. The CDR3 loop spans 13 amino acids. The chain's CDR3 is CASSLGPGTEAFF. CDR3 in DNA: TGTGCCAGCAGCCTAGGGCCGGGCACTGAAGCTTTCTTT.

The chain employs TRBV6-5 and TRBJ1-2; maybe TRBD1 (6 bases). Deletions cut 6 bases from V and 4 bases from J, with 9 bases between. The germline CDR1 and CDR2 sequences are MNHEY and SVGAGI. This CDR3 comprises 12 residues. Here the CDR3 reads CASRDSLYGYTF. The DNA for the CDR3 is TGTGCCAGCAGGGACAGTCTCTATGGCTACACCTTC.

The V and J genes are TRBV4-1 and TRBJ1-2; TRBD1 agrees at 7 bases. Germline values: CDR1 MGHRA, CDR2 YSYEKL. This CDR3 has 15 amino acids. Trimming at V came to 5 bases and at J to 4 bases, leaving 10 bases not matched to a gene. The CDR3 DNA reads TGCGCCAGCAGCGCAGACCTACAGGGGCGCTATGGCTACACCTTC. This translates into CASSADLQGRYGYTF.